This TCR beta chain was profiled in a study of a mutant IDH1 vaccine in newly diagnosed glioma (dated by TCRdb to about 2021). Background on the whole study: In the chemotherapy-containing groups, vaccination started alongside temozolomide cycles, whereas in patients who had radiotherapy alone it started 4-6 weeks after radiotherapy. The 32 treated patients were approximately 62% male and about 38% female, with a mean age of roughly 42 years. Prior to enrollment, standard therapy consisting of radiotherapy alone, temozolomide alone, or radiochemotherapy with temozolomide had been administered to patients, with the combination being received by most patients. Visit V12 was the week-35 safety follow-up and visit V13 was the week-47 end of study. Six visits were used for peripheral blood collection: V03 (baseline), V05, V07, V10, V12 and V13. Longitudinal TCRB deep sequencing was done for 25 treated patients, wherever samples were available for exploratory analyses. What the research found in general, with its limitations: According to the authors, sample limitations meant that analyses of patient blood samples could not be reproduced. Immune responses induced by the vaccine were seen in 90% to 95% of patients across multiple MHC alleles. Changes in the top peripheral T cell clonotypes picked up by TCRB sequencing did not appear to be linked to pseudoprogression. PBMC samples for TCRB deep sequencing were selected based on availability.

The time point label, read with the paper, signifies: week 47, end of study. Every vaccine dose consisted of 300 ug of a 20-mer mutant IDH1 peptide in Montanide, administered subcutaneously together with topical imiquimod. Patients received eight vaccinations in weeks 1, 3, 5, 7, 11, 15, 19 and 23, corresponding to visits V03 through V10. Newly diagnosed WHO grade 3 or 4 IDH1-mutant astrocytomas showing loss of nuclear ATRX were present in the donors. The samples were drawn from NOA16, a multicentre, single-arm, open-label phase I trial in Germany that tested a mutant IDH1 peptide vaccine in humans for the first time. Genomic DNA for TCRB sequencing was isolated from EDTA blood with the DNeasy Blood and Tissue Kit. CDR1 and CDR2, per the germline V gene (reference sequence), are MNHEY and SMNVEV. After removal of 8 bases from V and 7 bases from J, the junction retains 14 bases not matched to a gene. Including the terminal cysteine and phenylalanine, the CDR3 comprises 15 residues. The DNA shown is the 45-base CDR3, in frame from base 1.

Libraries were made using the immunoSEQ multiplex PCR assay. The hsTCRB Kit was used according to the manufacturer's protocol to amplify rearranged TCR beta chain sequences. TCRB libraries were sequenced on an Illumina MiSeq. The paper's processing steps were these. Demultiplexing, trimming and gene mapping were performed with the kit vendor's proprietary platform. TCRdb provides this immuneACCESS table in a form limited to in-frame rearrangements. Some clones are lacking; in checked studies, under half of them reflect an unresolved V gene, and why the rest are absent is not known. V, J and clone size derive from that table, while D and trimming were established from the DNA sequence. The sample table holds 55,000 to 65,000 clones, of which 75% were seen once. Around 5% of the sample belongs to the ten largest clones. Of note for this clone: This receptor's antigen is unknown. The record has no base qualities; no much larger clone is one base away.

This clonotype was obtained from a man aged 45-65 years with glioma. Rearrangement joined TRBV27 to TRBJ2-5; 9 central bases correspond to TRBD2. Sequenced material: PBMCs, taken from a glioma patient whose treatment included an IDH1 peptide vaccine. The CDR3 in this case is CASGTSPGPEATQYF. The DNA sequence is as follows: TGTGCCAGCGGGACTAGCCCCGGACCAGAAGCGACCCAGTACTTC.